This TCR beta chain derives from a study of preoperative IRX-2 immunotherapy in early breast cancer (dated by TCRdb to between 2017 and 2020). Taken with the paper, the label for treatment or condition translates to: preoperative locoregional IRX-2 cytokine immunotherapy. The samples were obtained from a phase Ib study that tested preoperative, locoregional IRX-2 cytokine immunotherapy designed to prime immune responses. The donors were early-stage breast cancer patients who were given IRX-2 prior to surgery. Library creation used the immunoSEQ multiplex PCR assay. Sourced from immuneACCESS, this table was stored by TCRdb with only in-frame sequences that have V and J called. A share of the clones is absent; for the studies checked, an unresolved V gene accounts for under half, and the remainder has no known explanation. For this sample the table gives roughly 57,000 clones, of which around 94% were detected only once. Clones ranked in the top ten supply approximately 1.8% of the sample.

With respect to this clone: Its antigen is currently not known. No clone much larger than this one lies a single base away; base qualities are absent.

From the cysteine through the phenylalanine, the CDR3 covers 15 amino acids. Here the CDR3 DNA is all that survives: 45 bases in frame from base 1. As encoded in the germline V gene, CDR1 is SGHAT while CDR2 is FQNNGV. The germline ends are 20 bases apart after V is trimmed by 7 bases and J by 8 bases. The TCR sequence derives from a human donor with breast cancer. This receptor chain uses TRBV11-2 and TRBJ1-4, with TRBD1 tentatively as D gene (6 bases match). Sampling took place from a patient treated with IRX-2 immunotherapy. DNA sequence: TGTGCCAGCACCAAGTGGTTAGGGGGGAGGGAAAAACTGTTTTTT. This yields the protein CASTKWLGGREKLFF.